This entry describes one T cell receptor (beta chain). The CDR3 extends over 16 amino acids. Trimming shortened V by 7 bases and J by 0 bases, and 17 bases separated the two germline ends. Germline lookup yields CDR1 SNHLY and CDR2 FYNNEI. The repertoire was sequenced with immunoSEQ multiplex PCR; TCRdb's copy has only in-frame clones and lacks some. The table lists roughly 100,000 clones, approximately 86% of them singletons. This sample is part of a study of blood T cell repertoires in COVID-19. Study information: Acute and convalescent COVID-19 specimens originated in the United States, Italy and Spain. PBMCs, B-cell-depleted T cells, or T cells provided the cDNA or gDNA that made up the material.

The TCR sequence derives from a woman older than 75 with acute or convalescent COVID-19. The chain carries TRBV2 and TRBJ2-3; D is tentatively TRBD1 or TRBD2 (5 bases each). The sample consisted of peripheral blood. The CDR3 region is CASNEGLLLSTDTQYF. CDR3 bases: TGTGCCAGCAATGAGGGGCTCCTCCTTAGCACAGATACGCAGTATTTT.